These T cell receptor beta chains were read from a single sample in a study of T-cell memory formation after mild COVID-19. TCRdb called the 5' RACE reads again in MiXCR, with one record for every CDR3 protein. In the table there are 100,000 to 120,000 distinct CDR3 sequences, 22% of which are singletons. Sequenced: PBMCs or a T cell subset sorted from them (not recorded which). The receptors were sampled from a man younger than 35 who had mild COVID-19 (a few samples of this study predate the infection). Cell type and time point are not known. The CDR3 runs from the conserved cysteine through the conserved F or W. Each record gives: D gene, V gene, clone size, J gene, CDR3 protein, CDR3 DNA. D genes are given only for firm matches. The size field is filled for only some rows; it gives once, few, many or a size class.

TRBD2	TRBV7-8	.	TRBJ2-1	CASSPQRGPSYNEQFF	TGTGCCAGCAGCCCCCAGCGGGGGCCCTCCTACAATGAGCAGTTCTTC
.	TRBV5-1	few	TRBJ2-5	CASSFDPDREKTQYF	TGCGCCAGCAGCTTTGACCCCGACAGAGAGAAGACCCAGTACTTC
TRBD1	TRBV20-1	.	TRBJ1-2	CSARNSQGFYYGYTF	TGCAGTGCTAGAAACTCACAGGGGTTCTACTATGGCTACACCTTC
.	TRBV7-3	.	TRBJ2-1	CASSLNMGSIYNEQFF	TGTGCCAGCAGCTTAAATATGGGGTCTATCTACAATGAGCAGTTCTTC
.	TRBV2	medium-sized	TRBJ1-1	CASSERRYTEAFF	TGTGCCAGCAGTGAGAGGAGGTACACTGAAGCTTTCTTT
TRBD2	TRBV12-3/TRBV12-4	many	TRBJ2-3	CASSWAGGTDTQYF	TGTGCCAGCAGTTGGGCGGGGGGCACAGATACGCAGTATTTT
TRBD1	TRBV6-1	.	TRBJ2-7	CASSSGQGAYEQYF	TGTGCCAGCAGTTCGGGACAGGGAGCCTACGAGCAGTACTTC
TRBD2	TRBV10-3	.	TRBJ2-7	CATEAGFSSYEQYF	TGTGCCACAGAAGCGGGGTTCAGTTCCTACGAGCAGTACTTC
TRBD1	TRBV7-9	few	TRBJ2-6	CASRRQGNIPPGANVLTF	TGTGCCAGCAGACGACAGGGGAATATACCCCCTGGGGCCAACGTCCTGACTTTC
TRBD2	TRBV2	few	TRBJ2-7	CASSTSGGYEQYF	TGTGCCAGCAGCACTAGCGGGGGCTACGAGCAGTACTTC
.	TRBV19	.	TRBJ1-2	CASSTPANYGYTF	TGTGCCAGTAGTACGCCGGCTAACTATGGCTACACCTTC
TRBD2	TRBV4-1	few	TRBJ2-5	CASSQVERGDETQYF	TGCGCCAGCAGCCAAGTTGAGCGGGGGGATGAGACCCAGTACTTC
.	TRBV7-2	.	TRBJ1-1	CASSWGDMNTEAFF	TGTGCCAGCAGCTGGGGGGATATGAACACTGAAGCTTTCTTT
.	TRBV5-5	few	TRBJ2-7	CASSWVYRSLGYEQYF	TGTGCCAGCAGCTGGGTCTACAGGTCCTTGGGGTATGAGCAGTACTTC
TRBD1	TRBV12-3/TRBV12-4	.	TRBJ1-5	CASSSEGAIEDQPQHF	TGTGCCAGCAGTTCCGAGGGGGCCATTGAGGATCAGCCCCAGCATTTT
TRBD1	TRBV30	few	TRBJ2-7	CAWRERSGTGYYEQYF	TGTGCCTGGAGGGAAAGGTCCGGGACAGGTTACTACGAGCAGTACTTC
TRBD1	TRBV5-1	few	TRBJ2-2	CASRAGRGQEYTGELFF	TGCGCCAGCCGCGCGGGCAGGGGACAGGAGTACACCGGGGAGCTGTTTTTT
TRBD2	TRBV5-1	.	TRBJ2-7	CASRPSGSYEQYF	TGCGCCAGCAGACCTAGCGGATCCTACGAGCAGTACTTC
.	TRBV20-1	.	TRBJ1-2	CSATTRLNYGYTF	TGCAGTGCTACAACCAGGCTTAACTATGGCTACACCTTC
.	TRBV4-3	few	TRBJ1-2	CASSSYEGYGYTF	TGCGCCAGCAGCTCGTACGAGGGTTATGGCTACACCTTC
.	TRBV7-9	.	TRBJ1-6	CASSTAGINSPLHF	TGTGCCAGCAGCACCGCAGGGATCAATTCACCCCTCCACTTT
TRBD1	TRBV12-3/TRBV12-4	.	TRBJ2-3	CASSFDGRGTDTQYF	TGTGCCAGCAGTTTCGATGGCAGGGGGACAGATACGCAGTATTTT
TRBD1	TRBV7-2	few	TRBJ2-1	CASSSDRGHEQFF	TGTGCCAGCAGCTCCGACAGGGGCCATGAGCAGTTCTTC
TRBD1	TRBV20-1	.	TRBJ2-3	CSAHLDRADTQYF	TGCAGTGCTCACCTGGACAGGGCAGATACGCAGTATTTT
TRBD1	TRBV12-3/TRBV12-4	.	TRBJ2-3	CASSLGGGSDTQYF	TGTGCCAGCAGTTTAGGAGGGGGCTCAGATACGCAGTATTTT
.	TRBV29-1	few	TRBJ1-4	CSVETTLSEKLFF	TGCAGCGTTGAAACCACCTTGAGTGAAAAACTGTTTTTT
.	TRBV29-1	few	TRBJ2-3	CSVEDGSTDTQYF	TGCAGCGTTGAAGACGGAAGCACAGATACGCAGTATTTT
TRBD1	TRBV9	few	TRBJ2-1	CASSPRTGGMDEQFF	TGTGCCAGCAGCCCCCGGACAGGGGGCATGGATGAGCAGTTCTTC
.	TRBV4-2	.	TRBJ1-4	CASSQVFGREDEKLFF	TGTGCCAGCAGCCAAGTGTTCGGCAGGGAGGATGAAAAACTGTTTTTT
TRBD1	TRBV6-4	many	TRBJ2-3	CASSPGTGDTDTQYF	TGTGCCAGCAGCCCCGGGACAGGGGACACAGATACGCAGTATTTT
.	TRBV4-1	.	TRBJ2-7	CASSHRTSPEQYF	TGCGCCAGCAGCCACCGGACCTCACCCGAGCAGTACTTC
.	TRBV6-2/TRBV6-3	.	TRBJ1-5	CASSLSLWDQPQHF	TGTGCCAGCAGCCTCTCTCTTTGGGATCAGCCCCAGCATTTT
TRBD1	TRBV14	few	TRBJ2-7	CASSHPKTGYQTYEQYF	TGTGCCAGCAGCCACCCCAAGACAGGGTACCAAACCTACGAGCAGTACTTC
TRBD2	TRBV6-1	.	TRBJ2-1	CASSEGRIAGESYEQFF	TGTGCCAGCAGTGAAGGACGGATAGCGGGGGAAAGCTATGAGCAGTTCTTC
.	TRBV7-9	few	TRBJ2-5	CASSLALGTQYF	TGTGCCAGCAGCTTAGCGTTGGGGACCCAGTACTTC
.	TRBV20-1	.	TRBJ1-5	CSAPRGGPSNQPQHF	TGCAGTGCTCCCCGGGGCGGGCCTAGCAATCAGCCCCAGCATTTT
.	TRBV4-2	.	TRBJ1-1	CASTPAGGPTEAFF	TGTGCCAGCACCCCCGCGGGCGGGCCCACTGAAGCTTTCTTT
TRBD2	TRBV6-2/TRBV6-3	.	TRBJ2-1	CASSYDTAGTSGGADEQFF	TGTGCCAGCAGTTACGACACCGCTGGGACTAGCGGGGGGGCCGATGAGCAGTTCTTC